The present entry profiles one TCR beta chain with its context. The antigen it recognizes is unknown. Per-base qualities were not stored, and no clone one base away is much larger. Peripheral blood CD8+ and CD4+ T cells from healthy donors, Susac syndrome patients and multiple sclerosis patients were profiled by high-throughput TCR beta sequencing. The Susac syndrome patients fulfilled recently defined diagnostic criteria for either definite or probable disease. CD8+ TEMRA cells were enriched by FACS, while bulk CD8+ and CD4+ T cells were purified by magnetic negative isolation. Blood was collected in EDTA tubes and processed within 24 hours, with PBMCs isolated through density gradient centrifugation. PBMCs intended for TCR sequencing were cryopreserved in liquid nitrogen and thawed later in a water bath at 37 degrees C. The sorted or isolated CD4+, CD8+ and CD8+ TEMRA cells had a purity of 90% or higher.

The germline V gene yields SGHVS for CDR1 and FNYEAQ for CDR2. The CDR3 numbers 14 residues from cysteine through phenylalanine. Only CDR3 DNA is held: 42 bases, read in frame from base 1. V is pared back by 4 bases and J by 3 bases, with 10 bases lying between the germline termini. RNA was extracted with the RNeasy kit and roughly 0.45 to 1 ug was reverse transcribed using random hexamers. The immunoSEQ multiplex PCR assay, covering 54 Vbeta and 13 Jbeta segments, was used to amplify TCR beta CDR3 regions. To correct PCR amplification bias, a synthetic template baseline was used for both primer optimization and computational correction. In the paper's pipeline: Reads were annotated to V, D and J genes according to IMGT and were analyzed with immunoSEQ Analyzer, with only productive sequences retained. To calculate clonality, Shannon entropy was normalized by log2 of the number of productive unique sequences and then subtracted from one. For each patient and control, public and private clones were evaluated among the 100 most prevalent clones. A clone was defined as Susac-specific if it was absent from the healthy and MS cohorts, from over a thousand published viral clones and from other ImmuneACCESS disease sequences. The public sequencing data were trimmed at Q25 with fastp and processed into clonotypes with MiXCR by TCRdb, which kept only in-frame beta chains. A single entry per CDR3 protein holds the most common genes and DNA from its merged rows. The V and J calls and clone size are TCRdb's, not the authors'. The sample profile shows fewer than 200,000 distinct CDR3 sequences; roughly 91% of them were found once. Of the sample, 0.085% to 0.09% falls within the top ten clones.

The data stem from a study of CD8 T cells in Susac syndrome (dated by TCRdb to the late 2010s). For the study in its entirety: Among the Susac syndrome patients who were sequenced, clinically active disease was present in six and clinical remission was observed in 8 or 9. At blood withdrawal, Susac syndrome patients were therapy-naive, treated with corticosteroids (with IVIg additionally given to some), or treated with IVIg alone. Repertoire sequencing was used to test whether CD8+ T cell activation and differentiation in Susac syndrome was antigen driven. The study at large found these results: The CD4+ T cell repertoire of patients with Susac syndrome showed no detectable clonal expansion. The number of individuals in the TCR sequencing and HLA analysis was recognized as being relatively small.

This clonotype originated in a human donor with Susac syndrome. Rearrangement joined TRBV7-6 to TRBJ2-1; the D gene is perhaps TRBD2, from 6 matching bases. Specimen: CD4+ T cells from PBMCs. For the CDR3, the sequence is CASSSGLIYNEQFF. The nucleotide sequence reads as follows: TGTGCCAGCAGCTCGGGACTTATCTACAATGAGCAGTTCTTC.